This T cell receptor beta chain is from a study of blood T cell repertoires in COVID-19. The CDR3 contains 15 residues. V lost 4 bases, J lost 3 bases, and 8 bases stayed unmatched. The V gene's germline CDR1 is MDHEN and CDR2 SYDVKM. All enrollees were roughly 18 to 90 years old and from 25 or so US areas. Authors' data handling: The assay estimated nucleated cells by amplifying reference gene primers. The data were produced by immunoSEQ multiplex PCR, yet TCRdb's version contains in-frame clones alone and is incomplete. V, J and clone size are taken as reported in that table, and D and trimming were inferred from the DNA itself. Altogether 300,000 to 350,000 clones are present, 85% to 90% being singletons, with the ten largest covering around 4.5%.

The chain carries TRBV28 and TRBJ2-7; 8 bases agree with TRBD1. Material for sequencing was PBMCs or T cells enriched from blood (not recorded which). The receptor comes from a woman under 30 with acute COVID-19. The chain's CDR3 is CASSSPEQGVYEQYF. The CDR3 bases are TGTGCCAGCAGTTCACCTGAACAGGGGGTCTACGAGCAGTACTTC.